The 32 T cell receptor beta chains presented below share a single source sample, sequenced in a study of blood T cell repertoires in COVID-19. The assay was immunoSEQ multiplex PCR, and TCRdb's table has in-frame clones only and misses some. The repertoire holds roughly 200,000 clones, with over 75% as singletons. Sequencing used PBMCs or T cells enriched from blood (not recorded which). These receptors were obtained from a man in his forties or fifties who had recovered from COVID-19.

This chain uses TRBV6-4 with TRBJ1-3; 9 bases are shared with TRBD1. Per the germline V gene, CDR1 is MRHNA and CDR2 is SNTAGT. This CDR3 spans 17 amino acids. V shed 0 bases, J shed 1 base, and the junction held 4 bases outside the gene matches. The DNA of the CDR3 is TGTGCCAGCAGTGACTCGAGGGACAGGGAATCTGGAAACACCATATATTTT. This sequence encodes CASSDSRDRESGNTIYF.

The chain uses TRBV6-5 and TRBJ1-5; D remains ambiguous. V gave up 5 bases and J gave up 8 bases, with 13 bases separating them. The V gene's germline CDR1 is MNHEY and CDR2 SVGAGI. The CDR3 has 13 residues. The DNA of the CDR3 is TGTGCCAGCAGTCCCTTACCCCAGGAGCCCCAGCATTTT. This translates into CASSPLPQEPQHF.

This clone was recorded once. This chain joins TRBV5-4 and TRBJ2-5, with TRBD1 matching 7 bases. The length of the CDR3 is 15 residues. Germline lookup yields CDR1 SGHNT and CDR2 YYREEE (reference sequence). V shed 4 bases and J 4 bases; nucleotides not matched to a gene: 10. CDR3: CASSMIQGKGETQYF. Here the CDR3 DNA reads TGTGCCAGCAGCATGATACAGGGGAAGGGAGAGACCCAGTACTTC.

The CDR3 sequence: CASSDGQGVHSPLHF. The CDR3 DNA reads as TGTGCCAGCAGTGATGGACAGGGAGTGCATTCACCCCTCCACTTT. The chain uses TRBV25-1 and TRBJ1-6; the match to TRBD1 covers 8 bases. The length of the CDR3 is 15 residues. V was clipped by 3 bases and J by 8 bases; unmatched bases: 6. CDR1 and CDR2 from the germline V gene are MGHDK and SYGVNS. Variable domain in full (rest from reference TRBV25-1 and TRBJ1-6): EADIYQTPRYLVIGTGKKITLECSQTMGHDKMYWYQQDPGMELHLIHYSYGVNSTEKGDLSSESTVSRIRTEHFPLTLESARPSHTSQYLCASSDGQGVHSPLHFGNGTRLTVT.

The V call is TRBV7-2, the J call TRBJ2-3, with 11 bases lining up with TRBD2. The junction had 7 bases not matched to a gene; V was cut back by 5 bases and J by 3 bases. CDR1 and CDR2 (germline): SGHTA, FQGNSA. CDR3 length: 16 residues. The CDR3 bases are TGTGCCAGCAGCCCCCGACTAGCGGGGAGGACAGATACGCAGTATTTT. Translation gives CASSPRLAGRTDTQYF.

The rearrangement links TRBV12-3 or TRBV12-4 to TRBJ1-4; maybe TRBD1 (5 bases). This CDR3 has 11 residues. Trimming took 6 bases from V and 8 from J, leaving 7 bases between them. CDR3 loop: CASSGGEKLFF. The CDR3 nucleotides are TGTGCCAGCAGCGGGGGGGAAAAACTGTTTTTT.

The chain has TRBV4-1 and TRBJ2-5; D may be TRBD1 (5 bases). V was cut by 2 bases and J by 9 bases, with 13 bases left in between. CDR3 length: 13 residues. From germline, CDR1 is MGHRA and CDR2 YSYEKL. The CDR3 loop reads CASSQYRGWAQYF. CDR3 nucleotides: TGCGCCAGCAGCCAATATAGGGGATGGGCCCAGTACTTC.

The gene calls are TRBV2 and TRBJ2-7; D is possibly TRBD1 (5 bases). The CDR3 totals 13 residues. Germline V lookup: CDR1 SNHLY, CDR2 FYNNEI. The V end lost 2 bases, the J end lost 3 bases, and 8 bases lay between the germline ends. CDR3 in amino acids: CASSEQRGYEQYF. The CDR3 DNA sequence: TGTGCCAGCAGTGAACAAAGGGGCTACGAGCAGTACTTC.

The J gene is TRBJ2-2, the V gene TRBV7-3; a weak D match, TRBD2 (5 bases). V gave up 1 base and J gave up 2 bases, with 17 bases separating them. Germline V CDR1 and CDR2: SGHTA, FQGTGA. The CDR3 has 18 residues. The CDR3: CASSLITGKDINTGELFF. CDR3 nucleotide sequence: TGTGCCAGCAGCTTAATCACGGGGAAAGATATTAACACCGGGGAGCTGTTTTTT.

V and J are TRBV9 and TRBJ1-5; 12 nucleotides align to TRBD1. V lost 4 bases, J lost 4 bases, and 6 bases stayed unmatched. Germline V gene sequence: CDR1 SGDLS, CDR2 YYNGEE. The CDR3 is 16 amino acids. The CDR3 nucleotides are TGTGCCAGCAGCCCGGGACAGGGGGCGAGGAATCAGCCCCAGCATTTT. Residues: CASSPGQGARNQPQHF.

This clone was observed a handful of times. This sequence joins TRBV24-1 and TRBJ1-1; D gene uncertain. This CDR3 spans 15 amino acids. The V gene lost 0 bases and the J gene lost 1 base, with 8 bases spanning the gap. Germline loops: CDR1 KGHDR, CDR2 SFDVKD. The CDR3 spells CATSDLKDSNTEAFF. CDR3 DNA sequence: TGTGCCACCAGTGATTTGAAGGACTCGAACACTGAAGCTTTCTTT.

The chain uses TRBV28 and TRBJ1-2; D gene unclear. V shed 10 bases and J shed 0 bases, with 15 bases lying between them. Germline V CDR1 and CDR2: MDHEN, SYDVKM. CDR3 length: 14 amino acids. CDR3: CATPTDDSNYGYTF. The CDR3 DNA sequence: TGTGCCACCCCTACGGATGACTCTAACTATGGCTACACCTTC.

The chain has TRBV28 and TRBJ1-5; D remains unclear. Deletions cut 5 bases from V and 10 bases from J, with 6 bases between. The CDR3 has 10 residues. Looked up from germline, CDR1 is MDHEN and CDR2 is SYDVKM. The chain's CDR3 is CASSQAPQHF. CDR3 in DNA: TGTGCCAGCAGTCAGGCTCCCCAGCATTTT.

The V and J genes are TRBV5-6 and TRBJ1-6, with 9 bases identical to TRBD1. This CDR3 contains 16 residues. Trimming removed 4 bases from V and 6 bases from J; junction bases left unmatched: 8. Germline V gene data show CDR1 as SGHDT and CDR2 as YYEEEE. CDR3 region: CASSRIGQGLNSPLHF. CDR3 bases: TGTGCCAGCAGCCGAATCGGACAGGGGCTTAATTCACCCCTCCACTTT.

This clone was detected only a few times. The chain carries TRBV24-1 and TRBJ1-2; 9 positions agree with TRBD1. The length of the CDR3 is 13 residues. Trimming at V came to 5 bases and at J to 6 bases, leaving 3 bases not matched to a gene. Germline values: CDR1 KGHDR, CDR2 SFDVKD. The CDR3 reads CATSARQGDGYTF. As DNA, the CDR3 is TGTGCCACCAGTGCACGACAGGGGGATGGCTACACCTTC.

This chain links TRBV7-2 with TRBJ1-2; D is undetermined. Germline V gene lookup returns CDR1 SGHTA and CDR2 FQGNSA. CDR3 length: 11 residues. V was clipped by 5 bases and J by 8 bases, with 9 bases between them. DNA of the CDR3: TGTGCCAGCAGCGCTGGGAGGGGCTACACCTTC. Its translation: CASSAGRGYTF.

This chain links TRBV3-1 (or the pseudogene TRBV3-2) with TRBJ2-2; the D is unclear. This CDR3 is built from 12 residues. The germline CDR1 and CDR2 sequences are LGHDT and YNNKEL (reference sequence). The V and J ends lost 4 bases and 8 bases respectively, with 8 bases between them. The CDR3 reads CASSRGEGELFF. The CDR3 DNA follows: TGTGCCAGCAGCCGAGGTGAAGGGGAGCTGTTTTTT.

This clone was recorded only once. The rearrangement joins TRBV5-1 to TRBJ1-4; D gene uncertain. Germline-derived CDR1 and CDR2 are SGHRS and YFSETQ. Between the trimmed V and J ends, which lost 4 bases and 0 bases, there was a span of 13 bases. This CDR3 is 16 amino acids long. CDR3 coding DNA: TGCGCCAGCAGCATTCACCTTGGCTCAACTAATGAAAAACTGTTTTTT. It encodes CASSIHLGSTNEKLFF.

The chain combines TRBV7-3 with TRBJ1-2; 7 bases are a match to TRBD1. The germline CDR1 and CDR2 sequences are SGHTA and FQGTGA. V gave up 4 bases and J gave up 6 bases; unmatched junction bases: 20. The CDR3 contains 18 residues. The CDR3 sequence is CASSSSHFLGTANDGYTF. Here the CDR3 DNA reads TGTGCCAGCAGCTCGTCACACTTCCTCGGGACAGCAAACGATGGCTACACCTTC.

V is TRBV11-2 and J is TRBJ1-1, with 9 bases matching TRBD1. Germline CDR1 is SGHAT and CDR2 is FQNNGV. Trimming removed 5 bases from V and 5 bases from J; junction bases left unmatched: 9. The CDR3 spans 15 residues. The CDR3, as DNA: TGTGCCAGCAGCCCGACAGGGGGGATAAGGACTGAAGCTTTCTTT. Amino acid sequence: CASSPTGGIRTEAFF.

The chain couples TRBV19 to TRBJ1-2; 7 bases fit TRBD1. Germline V lookup: CDR1 LNHDA, CDR2 SQIVND (reference sequence). Germline trimming cut 3 bases from V and 0 bases from J; bases unmatched to any gene: 4. This CDR3 comprises 15 residues. The CDR3 loop reads CASSIPGQANYGYTF. CDR3 DNA sequence: TGTGCCAGTAGTATCCCCGGACAGGCTAACTATGGCTACACCTTC.

The rearrangement uses TRBV18 and TRBJ2-1; TRBD1 is a possible D gene (6 bases). Germline V gives CDR1 KGHSH, CDR2 LQKENI. The V end was cut by 3 bases, the J end by 9 bases, with 12 bases between. The CDR3 has 13 amino acids. The CDR3 DNA follows: TGTGCCAGCTCACCGATACAGGGCCGTGAGCAGTTCTTC. Translation gives CASSPIQGREQFF.

In its sample, this clone was seen once. This rearrangement joins TRBV9 to TRBJ1-5; D might be TRBD1 (5 bases). Germline CDR1 is SGDLS and CDR2 is YYNGEE. The V and J ends lost 3 bases and 2 bases respectively, with 12 bases between them. The CDR3 has 15 amino acids. CDR3 protein: CASSAGGLGNQPQHF. For the CDR3, the DNA is TGTGCCAGCAGCGCCGGGGGTTTGGGCAATCAGCCCCAGCATTTT.

The chain joins TRBV6-5 to TRBJ1-4, with 10 bases matching TRBD1. V was clipped by 4 bases and J by 5 bases; unmatched bases: 4. Per the germline V gene, CDR1 is MNHEY and CDR2 is SVGAGI. The CDR3 is 15 amino acids. The CDR3 loop reads CASSSRTGGNEKLFF. The DNA of the CDR3 is TGTGCCAGCAGTTCCCGGACAGGGGGAAATGAAAAACTGTTTTTT.

CDR3 DNA: TGTGCCAGTAGGGCCGAGACAGGGGGCGGTGGCTACACCTTC. Translated: CASRAETGGGGYTF. The rearrangement links TRBV19 to TRBJ1-2; 10 bases agree with TRBD1. The CDR3 extends over 14 amino acids. Unmatched junction bases numbered 8, after V lost 6 bases and J lost 7 bases. CDR1 and CDR2 from the germline V gene are LNHDA and SQIVND (reference sequence).

DNA of the CDR3: TGTGCCGCCACGTCGCAGGGGGCTCTTTATGGCTACACCTTC. This translates into CAATSQGALYGYTF. The chain combines TRBV2 with TRBJ1-2; 8 bases line up with TRBD1. The CDR3 is 14 residues long. Germline V gene sequence: CDR1 SNHLY, CDR2 FYNNEI. The J segment lost 5 bases and the V segment lost 11 bases, leaving 13 bases of the junction unmatched.

This chain links TRBV10-3 with TRBJ1-1; D is unclear. Trimming took 6 bases from V and 0 from J, leaving 11 bases between them. CDR3 size: 14 residues. Germline-derived CDR1 and CDR2 are ENHRY and SYGVKD. The CDR3 reads CAIRKGGMNTEAFF. The CDR3 coding sequence is TGTGCCATCAGGAAAGGCGGAATGAACACTGAAGCTTTCTTT.

The chain recombines TRBV25-1 with TRBJ1-1; a weak D match, TRBD1 (5 bases). The V and J ends lost 4 bases and 4 bases respectively, with 16 bases between them. This CDR3 has 15 amino acids. Germline lookup yields CDR1 MGHDK and CDR2 SYGVNS. CDR3 DNA sequence: TGTGCCAGCAGTGCTCCGAACCCAGGGCGCACTGAAGCTTTCTTT. It yields the protein CASSAPNPGRTEAFF.

This clone was seen a single time. The chain couples TRBV2 to TRBJ2-5; TRBD2 agrees at 11 bases. The length of the CDR3 is 16 residues. Looked up from germline, CDR1 is SNHLY and CDR2 is FYNNEI. V trimming: 6 bases; J trimming: 4 bases; junction bases outside the gene matches: 10. CDR3: CASSAGTSGKRETQYF. The CDR3 bases are TGTGCCAGCAGCGCAGGGACTAGCGGTAAAAGAGAGACCCAGTACTTC.

The rearrangement links TRBV7-9 to TRBJ2-6, with D unresolved. The CDR3 runs to 15 residues. Germline CDR1 and CDR2: SEHNR and FQNEAQ (reference sequence). V dropped 5 bases and J dropped 0 bases, with 8 bases sitting between them. CDR3 nucleotides: TGTGCCAGCAGCCTCTTCCTCTCTGGGGCCAACGTCCTGACTTTC. Encoded protein: CASSLFLSGANVLTF.

This clone came up once. This chain links TRBV27 with TRBJ1-2; 7 nucleotides line up with TRBD1. Looked up from germline, CDR1 is MNHEY and CDR2 is SMNVEV (reference sequence). This CDR3 comprises 14 residues. V was pared by 6 bases and J by 4 bases, with 8 bases of the junction left unmatched. CDR3 region: CASRRQGTRYGYTF. CDR3 DNA: TGTGCCAGCAGGCGACAGGGCACCCGCTATGGCTACACCTTC.

The CDR3 region is CASSSRTSDTDTQYF. The CDR3 nucleotides are TGCGCCAGCAGCTCACGGACTAGCGACACAGATACGCAGTATTTT. V and J are TRBV5-1 and TRBJ2-3, with 9 bases matching TRBD2. Germline V gives CDR1 SGHRS, CDR2 YFSETQ. The junction had 4 bases not matched to a gene; V was cut back by 3 bases and J by 2 bases. CDR3 length: 15 amino acids.